These 31 T cell receptor beta chains originate from one sample sequenced in a study of CD8 T cells in Susac syndrome. RNA totalling about 0.5 to 1 ug underwent reverse transcription with random hexamers. MiXCR was run by TCRdb on the immunoSEQ multiplex PCR reads, yielding one entry per CDR3 protein. The repertoire holds around 200,000 distinct CDR3 sequences, approximately 96% seen once, with 0.075% to 0.1% in the top ten. Sequencing used CD4+ T cells from PBMCs. These receptors were obtained from a human donor with Susac syndrome.

The chain employs TRBV14 and TRBJ2-1; 9 nucleotides align to TRBD2. Germline V lookup: CDR1 SGHDN, CDR2 FVKESK. V shed 1 base, J shed 0 bases, and the junction held 7 bases outside the gene matches. The CDR3 extends over 18 amino acids. Here the CDR3 DNA reads TGTGCCAGCAGCCAAGGGCTAGCGGGGTTTAGCTCCTACAATGAGCAGTTCTTC. This encodes CASSQGLAGFSSYNEQFF. The whole variable domain, remainder taken from reference TRBV14 and TRBJ2-1, is EAGVTQFPSHSVIEKGQTVTLRCDPISGHDNLYWYRRVMGKEIKFLLHFVKESKQDESGMPNNRFLAERTGGTYSTLKVQPAELEDSGVYFCASSQGLAGFSSYNEQFFGPGTRLTVL.

This chain connects TRBV4-1 to TRBJ2-2; tentatively, D is TRBD2 (6 bases). The CDR3 is 17 residues long. V lost 1 base and J 5 bases, leaving 17 bases between the germline ends. Germline CDR1 reads MGHRA; CDR2 reads YSYEKL. CDR3 residues: CASSQVLWRRETGELFF. In DNA, the CDR3 is TGCGCCAGCAGCCAAGTTCTCTGGAGGAGGGAAACCGGGGAGCTGTTTTTT.

V gene TRBV20-1 combines with J gene TRBJ2-7, with D unclear. V was pared by 0 bases and J by 3 bases, with 12 bases between. In germline, CDR1 is DFQATT, CDR2 SNEGSKA (reference sequence). This CDR3 has 14 amino acids. The CDR3 protein is CSARDEKANYEQYF. The CDR3 region has the DNA TGCAGTGCTAGAGATGAAAAGGCCAACTACGAGCAGTACTTC.

The chain employs TRBV20-1 and TRBJ2-2; 10 bases line up with TRBD2. Germline CDR1 reads DFQATT; CDR2 reads SNEGSKA (reference sequence). The CDR3 length is 14 residues. V lost 3 bases and J lost 7; bases outside the gene matches: 5. Here the CDR3 reads CSARSGGAIGELFF. CDR3 nucleotide sequence: TGCAGTGCTAGGAGCGGGGGGGCTATCGGGGAGCTGTTTTTT.

This clonotype has a handful of counts. The V gene is TRBV4-2, the J gene TRBJ2-1; D is possibly TRBD2 (6 bases). Looked up from germline, CDR1 is LGHNA and CDR2 is YNFKEQ. The CDR3 is made up of 15 amino acids. V lost 3 bases and J lost 0, with 9 bases in between. CDR3 sequence: CASSQTGGSYNEQFF. CDR3 in DNA: TGTGCCAGCAGCCAGACCGGGGGCTCCTACAATGAGCAGTTCTTC.

This rearrangement joins TRBV20-1 to TRBJ1-1, with D tentatively TRBD1 (5 bases). Germline lookup yields CDR1 DFQATT and CDR2 SNEGSKA (reference sequence). The CDR3 loop spans 15 amino acids. Trimming stripped 5 bases from V and 2 bases from J, with 18 bases between. DNA for the CDR3: TGCAGTGCTCCCCGGGGCTCGGTGCTAAACACTGAAGCTTTCTTT. Protein: CSAPRGSVLNTEAFF.

The CDR3 sequence: CASTSLRSDLTGGYTF. For the CDR3, the DNA is TGTGCCAGTACCTCACTGCGTTCGGACCTCACGGGGGGCTACACCTTC. This chain joins TRBV19 and TRBJ1-2; D is unclear. The V and J ends lost 7 bases and 8 bases respectively, with 26 bases between them. The CDR3 runs to 16 residues. CDR1 LNHDA and CDR2 SQIVND come from the germline V gene (reference sequence).

The gene calls are TRBV9 and TRBJ2-6, with D unclear. The V gene's germline CDR1 is SGDLS and CDR2 YYNGEE. Trimming stripped 0 bases from V and 2 bases from J, with 3 bases between. The CDR3 loop spans 14 amino acids. CDR3 loop: CASSVGTGANVLTF. As DNA, the CDR3 is TGTGCCAGCAGCGTAGGTACTGGGGCCAACGTCCTGACTTTC.

This chain links TRBV2 with TRBJ2-3, with 13 bases lining up with TRBD2. The trim removed 7 bases at V and 0 bases at J, leaving 7 bases unmatched. Germline loops: CDR1 SNHLY, CDR2 FYNNEI. This CDR3 comprises 17 residues. DNA of the CDR3: TGTGCCAGCAAAGCGCCACTAGCGGGGGGGAGCACAGATACGCAGTATTTT. This gives the protein CASKAPLAGGSTDTQYF.

The chain employs TRBV12-3 or TRBV12-4 and TRBJ2-5; possibly TRBD2 for D (7 bases). V was pared by 7 bases and J by 1 base, with 22 bases between. The CDR3 length is 17 residues. CDR3 sequence reads: CASTSQRGGAGQETQYF. The CDR3 DNA sequence: TGTGCCAGCACCTCCCAGCGTGGGGGGGCGGGCCAAGAGACCCAGTACTTC.

The CDR3 coding sequence is TGTGCCACCAGCAGAGATCGGTTGAGGGTTAACACTGAAGCTTTCTTT. Protein: CATSRDRLRVNTEAFF. The chain employs TRBV15 and TRBJ1-1; D is ambiguous. Looked up from germline, CDR1 is LNHNV and CDR2 is YYDKDF (reference sequence). Trimming cost V 0 bases and J 2 bases, with 13 bases left between them. The CDR3 is made up of 16 amino acids.

CDR3 DNA: TGTGCCAGCAGCCAAGAAGCGGTTCAGGTAGTTAACTATGGCTACACCTTC. It is translated as CASSQEAVQVVNYGYTF. The chain links TRBV4-2 to TRBJ1-2; no clear D gene. The germline CDR1 and CDR2 sequences are LGHNA and YNFKEQ. Trimming pared 0 bases from V and 1 base from J, leaving 15 bases between. The CDR3 covers 17 residues.

The V call is TRBV7-8, the J call TRBJ2-5, with D perhaps matching TRBD2 (6 bases). CDR1 SGHVS and CDR2 FQNEAQ come from the germline V gene. CDR3 length: 15 residues. Trimming removed 3 bases at V and 4 bases at J, with 15 bases between. The CDR3 DNA reads as TGTGCCAGCAGCTTGAGCGTTCAGGGAGGAGAGACCCAGTACTTC. Encoded protein: CASSLSVQGGETQYF. The full variable domain, completed using reference TRBV7-8 and TRBJ2-5, is GAGVSQSPRYKVAKRGQDVALRCDPISGHVSLFWYQQALGQGPEFLTYFQNEAQLDKSGLPSDRFFAERPEGSVSTLKIQRTQQEDSAVYLCASSLSVQGGETQYFGPGTRLLVL.

A word on this clonotype: One junction end does not reproduce the germline sequence, and a read error may be involved. The chain is built from TRBV7-9 and TRBJ2-1; a possible D gene is TRBD1 (6 bases). Germline V gives CDR1 SEHNR, CDR2 FQNEAQ (reference sequence). This CDR3 is 13 amino acids long. Here the CDR3 DNA reads TGTGCCAGCACCTTAGGCTCGGGGACAGAGCAGTTCTTC. It translates to CASTLGSGTEQFF.

The chain uses TRBV30 and TRBJ2-1; the D call may be TRBD1 or TRBD2 (6 bases each). With 2 bases removed from V and 8 bases from J, the gap between germline ends came to 22 bases. This CDR3 contains 16 residues. CDR1 and CDR2 (germline): GTSNPN, SVGIG (reference sequence). The CDR3 bases are TGTGCCTGGAGTCGACAAAAGGGGGGTTTTGCTGATGAGCAGTTCTTC. Translating gives CAWSRQKGGFADEQFF.

In DNA form, the CDR3 reads TGTGCCAGCAGCCAAGAGACCGGAAGCTACACCTTC. Protein: CASSQETGSYTF. The gene calls are TRBV3-1 and TRBJ1-2; D is undetermined. V lost 0 bases, J lost 9 bases, and 8 bases lay in between. The CDR3 length is 12 residues. Germline V gene data show CDR1 as LGHDT and CDR2 as YNNKEL (reference sequence).

V gene TRBV7-2 combines with J gene TRBJ1-3, with unresolved D. Germline V lookup: CDR1 SGHTA, CDR2 FQGNSA. V was trimmed by 5 bases and J by 1 base, leaving 12 bases between them. This CDR3 has 15 residues. The CDR3 loop reads CASSRNLQSGNTIYF. The CDR3, as DNA: TGTGCCAGCAGCCGCAATCTTCAGTCTGGAAACACCATATATTTT.

Only a few counts were recorded for this clonotype. The V and J genes are TRBV30 and TRBJ2-1; D is undetermined. This CDR3 has 13 amino acids. Germline assignment: CDR1 GTSNPN and CDR2 SVGIG (reference sequence). V was trimmed by 0 bases and J by 15 bases, leaving 18 bases between them. CDR3 protein: CAWSVPGRVSRFF. Here the CDR3 DNA reads TGTGCCTGGAGTGTACCTGGCCGGGTTTCGCGGTTCTTC.

V gene TRBV12-3 or TRBV12-4 combines with J gene TRBJ2-1; the D gene is possibly TRBD2 (5 bases). Trimming took 7 bases from V and 7 from J, leaving 17 bases between them. CDR3 length: 14 amino acids. The CDR3 protein is CASIPGGIRNEQFF. The CDR3 DNA reads as TGTGCCAGCATCCCAGGAGGAATACGAAATGAGCAGTTCTTC.

The genes are TRBV29-1 and TRBJ1-2; D remains ambiguous. Trimming stripped 2 bases from V and 7 bases from J, with 14 bases between. Germline lookup yields CDR1 SQVTM and CDR2 ANQGSEA. This CDR3 comprises 13 residues. CDR3 residues: CSVESEGRGGYTF. Written as DNA, the CDR3 is TGCAGCGTTGAATCTGAAGGCCGGGGTGGCTACACCTTC.

The chain is built from TRBV28 and TRBJ2-7; 9 bases align to TRBD1. Per germline, CDR1 MDHEN and CDR2 SYDVKM. Trimming took 5 bases from V and 4 from J; bases not matched to a gene: 9. CDR3 size: 15 residues. CDR3 sequence reads: CASSGGQGVPYEQYF. DNA of the CDR3: TGTGCCAGCAGTGGGGGACAGGGCGTTCCATACGAGCAGTACTTC. Full variable domain (remainder filled in from reference TRBV28 and TRBJ2-7): DVKVTQSSRYLVKRTGEKVFLECVQDMDHENMFWYRQDPGLGLRLIYFSYDVKMKEKGDIPEGYSVSREKKERFSLILESASTNQTSMYLCASSGGQGVPYEQYFGPGTRLTVT.

The genes are TRBV11-1 and TRBJ2-7; 8 nucleotides agree with TRBD1. Germline values: CDR1 SGHAT, CDR2 FQDESV (reference sequence). J gave up 5 bases and V 1 base, and 10 bases lay outside the gene matches. The length of the CDR3 is 16 residues. CDR3 region: CASSLEAPGGYDEQYF. In DNA form, the CDR3 reads TGTGCCAGCAGCTTAGAGGCCCCAGGGGGCTACGACGAGCAGTACTTC.

V gene TRBV4-1 combines with J gene TRBJ2-1; 7 nucleotides line up with TRBD2. This CDR3 is 16 amino acids long. Trimming cost V 0 bases and J 2 bases; bases outside gene matches: 4. Germline CDR1 is MGHRA and CDR2 is YSYEKL. This CDR3 is CASSQEGAGAYNEQFF. In DNA, the CDR3 is TGCGCCAGCAGCCAAGAAGGGGCGGGGGCCTACAATGAGCAGTTCTTC.

The rearrangement links TRBV6-2 or TRBV6-3 to TRBJ1-5, with 7 bases matching TRBD1. This CDR3 has 12 amino acids. With 6 bases clipped from V and 4 bases from J, the junction kept 0 bases outside the gene matches. Germline assignment: CDR1 MNHEY and CDR2 SVGEGT. This CDR3 is CASRGQNQPQHF. The CDR3 coding sequence is TGTGCCAGCAGGGGACAGAATCAGCCCCAGCATTTT.

V and J are TRBV6-5 and TRBJ1-5; possibly TRBD1 for D (5 bases). Germline V CDR1 and CDR2: MNHEY, SVGAGI. Trimming removed 0 bases at V and 5 bases at J, with 11 bases between. This CDR3 comprises 15 residues. DNA for the CDR3: TGTGCCAGCAGTTACTCGGGGGGGGACCATCAGCCCCAGCATTTT. It yields the protein CASSYSGGDHQPQHF.

V gene TRBV30 combines with J gene TRBJ1-1; D might be TRBD1 (6 bases). Germline CDR1 GTSNPN, CDR2 SVGIG (reference sequence). CDR3 size: 11 residues. V dropped 1 base and J dropped 10 bases, with 10 bases sitting between them. The CDR3 protein is CAWSDGQSAFF. As DNA, the CDR3 is TGTGCCTGGAGTGACGGACAGTCAGCTTTCTTT. Full variable domain (rest looked up from reference TRBV30 and TRBJ1-1): SQTIHQWPATLVQPVGSPLSLECTVEGTSNPNLYWYRQAAGRGLQLLFYSVGIGQISSEVPQNLSASRPQDRQFILSSKKLLLSDSGFYLCAWSDGQSAFFGQGTRLTVV.

V and J are TRBV5-1 and TRBJ2-7; TRBD1 agrees at 9 bases. CDR1 and CDR2 from the germline V gene are SGHRS and YFSETQ. There are 17 residues in the CDR3. Unmatched junction bases numbered 10, after V lost 2 bases and J lost 1 base. The CDR3 loop is CASSLGSGTGFSYEQYF. CDR3 bases: TGCGCCAGCAGCTTAGGATCCGGGACAGGGTTTTCCTACGAGCAGTACTTC.

The chain combines TRBV7-2 with TRBJ2-5; maybe TRBD2 (6 bases). CDR1 is SGHTA, CDR2 FQGNSA, per germline. The CDR3 runs to 14 residues. V lost 4 bases to trimming and J lost 7 bases, with 16 bases between them. The CDR3 DNA follows: TGTGCCAGCAGCTCCGGGAGACAACGGCCGACCCAGTACTTC. It yields the protein CASSSGRQRPTQYF.

This clonotype was seen a single time. The genes are TRBV12-5 and TRBJ1-2; D is perhaps TRBD1 (5 bases). V was pared by 3 bases and J by 4 bases, with 12 bases between. The CDR3 length is 14 residues. Germline CDR1 is LGHNT and CDR2 is FRNRAP. The CDR3 nucleotides read TGTGCTAGTGGTTTCAGGATGAGGGGCTATGGCTACACCTTC. Its translation is CASGFRMRGYGYTF.

This rearrangement joins TRBV30 to TRBJ2-5; D unresolved. Trimming removed 2 bases from V and 5 bases from J, with 12 bases in between. The germline gives CDR1 GTSNPN, CDR2 SVGIG (reference sequence). This CDR3 region has 13 residues. The DNA for the CDR3 is TGTGCCTGGAGTCGCGGCCAGCTGGAGACCCAGTACTTC. It encodes CAWSRGQLETQYF.

The genes are TRBV27 and TRBJ1-2; no definite D call. The CDR3 has 11 amino acids. The germline V and J ends were trimmed by 8 bases and 2 bases, with 6 bases remaining between them. In germline, CDR1 is MNHEY, CDR2 SMNVEV (reference sequence). The CDR3 region is CASGLNYGYTF. CDR3 DNA: TGTGCCAGCGGCCTAAACTATGGCTACACCTTC.